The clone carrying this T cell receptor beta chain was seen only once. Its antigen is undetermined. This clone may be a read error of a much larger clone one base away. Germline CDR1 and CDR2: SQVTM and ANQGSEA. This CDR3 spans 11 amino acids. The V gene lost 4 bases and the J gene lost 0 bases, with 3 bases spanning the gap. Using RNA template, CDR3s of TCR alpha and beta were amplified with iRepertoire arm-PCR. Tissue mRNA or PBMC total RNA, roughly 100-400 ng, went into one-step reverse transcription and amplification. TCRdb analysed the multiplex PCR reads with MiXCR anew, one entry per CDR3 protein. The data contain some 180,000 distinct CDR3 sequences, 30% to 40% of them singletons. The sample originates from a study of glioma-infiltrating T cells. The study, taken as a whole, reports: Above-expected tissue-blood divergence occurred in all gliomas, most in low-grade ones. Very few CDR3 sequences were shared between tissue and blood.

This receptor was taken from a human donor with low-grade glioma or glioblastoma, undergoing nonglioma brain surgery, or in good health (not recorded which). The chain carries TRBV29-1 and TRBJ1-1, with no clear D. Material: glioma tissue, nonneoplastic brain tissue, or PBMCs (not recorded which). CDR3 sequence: CSVVLNTEAFF. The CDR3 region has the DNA TGCAGCGTTGTACTGAACACTGAAGCTTTCTTT.